The entry below gives a single T cell receptor beta chain sequence along with its context. Its antigen is unknown. Sample donors were healthy Caucasian individuals that came from Russia, aged 6 to 90. The data derive from a study of blood T cells in healthy people across ages. Study outcomes and limitations: Age advanced and TCR beta diversity per million T cells fell, roughly linearly. Naive and antigen-experienced cells were not separated, limiting conclusive comparison.

Trimming cost V 6 bases and J 6 bases; bases outside gene matches: 4. The CDR3 consists of 13 residues. The germline CDR1 and CDR2 sequences are GTSNPN and SVGIG (reference sequence). Combining a sample-barcoded 5' primer with a J-beta primer mix, a second PCR ran for roughly 6 to 12 cycles. TCRdb recomputed calls from the 5' RACE reads with MiXCR, one row per CDR3 protein. The sample shows about 1,000,000 distinct CDR3 sequences, around 43% of them seen only once. The TCR was taken from a woman aged 60 to 75 in good health. The sequenced sample was blood. The V gene is TRBV30, the J gene TRBJ2-3, with 12 bases identical to TRBD2. Here the CDR3 DNA reads TGTGCCTGCAGACTAGCGGGAGTTGATACGCAGTATTTT. Its protein is CACRLAGVDTQYF.